This T cell receptor beta chain emerged from a study of cytomegalovirus exposure and HLA in healthy donors. Notes on the study in general: It has been reported that TCR beta sequences accurately predicted the HLA-A and HLA-B alleles of most subjects. Later genetic work tied a missense DCLRE1C variant to beta-chain V and J trimming.

Primers: 60 Vbeta forward and 13 Jbeta reverse. TCRdb's table, derived via immunoSEQ multiplex PCR, lists solely in-frame clones and lacks some. The table has roughly 140,000 clones, more than 80% seen once; the top ten hold 3.5% to 4.5%. In regard to this clone: Its antigen is currently unknown.

The sample taken for sequencing was PBMCs. This sequence originates from a woman between 40 and 50 years old in good health and CMV-seropositive.

CDR3 in amino acids: CASSAGLERARLYNEQFF. In DNA, the CDR3 is TGCGCCAGCAGCGCCGGACTAGAACGTGCTCGGCTGTACAATGAGCAGTTCTTC. The chain joins TRBV5-1 to TRBJ2-1; 7 bases line up with TRBD2. V lost 4 bases, J lost 4 bases, and 17 bases stayed unmatched. The CDR3 spans 18 residues. Per germline, CDR1 SGHRS and CDR2 YFSETQ.